This T cell receptor beta chain was recovered during a study of breast tumors, draining lymph nodes, adjacent tissues. General observations from the study: Tumor and nontumor repertoires were significantly more similar in luminal-like than in basal-like breast cancer. Tumor TCR diversity was below lymph nodes but above nontumor tissue. Findings are consistent with lymph node origin and intratumoral expansion of most tumor T cells. Data only fit, rather than demonstrated, lymph node origin of most tumor T cells.

MiXCR, run by TCRdb on the multiplex PCR reads, gives a single entry per CDR3 protein. This table holds about 22,000 distinct CDR3 sequences, 45% to 65% found once. Germline values: CDR1 KGHDR, CDR2 SFDVKD. The length of the CDR3 is 14 residues. As concerns this clonotype: Its specificity is not known. Sequence at one end of the junction differs from germline and may be a read error.

The TCR comes from a female donor with breast cancer. Some clones in this sample may be carry-over from other donors' samples. The chain carries TRBV24-1 and TRBJ2-6, with 8 bases that match TRBD1. The sample comprised breast tumor tissue. The CDR3: CATSEYRGVNVLTF. DNA for the CDR3: TGTGCCACCAGTGAGTACAGGGGGGTCAACGTCCTGACTTTC.